One and the same sample provided the 5 T cell receptor beta chains below, sequenced in a study of CD8+CD57+ T cells in acquired aplastic anemia. CDR3 and TCR beta VDJ profiling relied on genomic DNA as the template. Each CDR3 protein gets one entry after TCRdb re-called the reads with MiXCR. The table shows 100,000 to 130,000 distinct CDR3 sequences, with about half occurring only once. Sequencing was done on a sample of sorted CD4+, CD8+, or CD8+CD57+ T cells (not recorded which) from PBMCs. Receptor source: a human donor in good health, serving as a control.

The chain recombines TRBV12-3 or TRBV12-4 with TRBJ1-2; 8 bases line up with TRBD1. J gave up 8 bases and V 6 bases, and 11 bases lay outside the gene matches. This CDR3 comprises 14 residues. The CDR3 sequence: CASSTGGRLWGYTF. DNA for the CDR3: TGTGCCAGCAGCACAGGGGGTAGGCTATGGGGCTACACCTTC.

The chain has TRBV20-1 and TRBJ2-2, with 12 nucleotides matching TRBD1. CDR1 and CDR2 (germline): DFQATT, SNEGSKA (reference sequence). CDR3 size: 16 residues. The ends lost 6 bases at V and 4 bases at J; junction bases unmatched: 9. CDR3 amino acids: CSALGQGAGVTGELFF. CDR3 nucleotides: TGCAGTGCCCTGGGACAGGGGGCAGGGGTCACCGGGGAGCTGTTTTTT.

This clonotype was recorded a few times. This rearrangement joins TRBV27 to TRBJ1-1, with D unresolved. The CDR3 is 13 amino acids. Germline CDR1 is MNHEY and CDR2 is SMNVEV (reference sequence). Trimming removed 5 bases from V and 0 bases from J, with 7 bases in between. DNA of the CDR3: TGTGCCAGCAGTGCTACAATGAACACTGAAGCTTTCTTT. Translated, it gives CASSATMNTEAFF.

This rearrangement joins TRBV10-3 to TRBJ2-5; TRBD2 aligns across 9 bases. V gave up 1 base and J gave up 4 bases; unmatched junction bases: 10. This CDR3 has 17 amino acids. Germline assignment: CDR1 ENHRY and CDR2 SYGVKD. CDR3 nucleotide sequence: TGTGCCATCAGTGAGTTGGTCCCTAGCGGGATGGTAGAGACCCAGTACTTC. The encoded protein is CAISELVPSGMVETQYF.

The gene calls are TRBV15 and TRBJ2-1, with 9 bases that match TRBD2. Trimming at V came to 3 bases and at J to 2 bases, leaving 5 bases not matched to a gene. Per the germline V gene, CDR1 is LNHNV and CDR2 is YYDKDF (reference sequence). The CDR3 has 16 residues. DNA for the CDR3: TGTGCCACCAGCAGTATTAGCGGGGGTACCTACAATGAGCAGTTCTTC. This sequence encodes CATSSISGGTYNEQFF.